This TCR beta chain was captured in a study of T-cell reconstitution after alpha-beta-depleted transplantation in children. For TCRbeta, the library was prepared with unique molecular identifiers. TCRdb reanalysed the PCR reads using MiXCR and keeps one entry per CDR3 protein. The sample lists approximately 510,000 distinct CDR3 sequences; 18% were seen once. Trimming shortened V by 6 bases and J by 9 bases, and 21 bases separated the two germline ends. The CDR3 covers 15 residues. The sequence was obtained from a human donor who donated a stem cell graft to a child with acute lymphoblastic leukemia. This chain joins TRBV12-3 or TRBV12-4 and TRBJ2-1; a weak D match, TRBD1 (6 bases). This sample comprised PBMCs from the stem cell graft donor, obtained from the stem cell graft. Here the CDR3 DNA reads TGTGCCAGCAGCCCCCCAGGGGCGTATAATGGTGAGCAGTTCTTC. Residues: CASSPPGAYNGEQFF.